This T cell receptor beta chain derives from a study of blood T cell repertoires in COVID-19. The overall study: There were acute and convalescent COVID-19 samples, and they came from the United States, Italy and Spain. Sample material is recorded as cDNA or gDNA derived from T cells, B-cell-depleted T cells, or PBMCs.

Enrolled during active infection, Seattle patients were then followed longitudinally. Authors' methods: Quantification of nucleated cells was approximated via reference gene primer amplification. Only in-frame clones appear in the TCRdb table, and some are missing; sequencing was by immunoSEQ multiplex PCR. V and J calls and clone size are those listed in that table; D and trimming were worked out from the DNA. The repertoire consists of 350,000 to 400,000 clones, with more than 80% occurring once and the leading ten covering less than 3.5%. Trimming took 4 bases from V and 6 from J, leaving 10 bases between them. CDR3 length: 13 amino acids. The germline gives CDR1 LGHDT, CDR2 YNNKEL (reference sequence).

The sample consisted of peripheral blood. This TCR derives from a woman aged 25 to 39 with COVID-19, enrolled during active disease. The J gene is TRBJ2-1, the V gene TRBV3-1 (or the pseudogene TRBV3-2); D unresolved. The CDR3 coding sequence is TGTGCCAGCAGCCGGTCCTACCTCAATGAGCAGTTCTTC. Translating it yields CASSRSYLNEQFF.